This T cell receptor (beta chain) comes out of a study of cytomegalovirus exposure and HLA in healthy donors. Study-wide context: Counted in an early data release were about 80 million unique TCRs from HLA-typed donors.

V lost 1 base and J lost 7, with 13 bases in between. The germline gives CDR1 GTSNPN, CDR2 SVGIG (reference sequence). There are 14 residues in the CDR3. Primers included in the PCR were 60 Vbeta and 13 Jbeta primers. The method was immunoSEQ multiplex PCR; TCRdb's version includes in-frame clones alone and lacks a portion of them. The sample has almost 200,000 clones, approximately 85% seen once. Healthy bone marrow donors made up the donors. The sample consisted of PBMCs. This clonotype was sampled from a woman aged 50 to 60 in good health and CMV-seronegative. This chain joins TRBV30 and TRBJ1-4, with a weak D call TRBD1 (6 bases). The CDR3, as DNA: TGTGCCTGGAGTGGTGTCTGGGGGCGTGAAAAACTGTTTTTT. This gives the protein CAWSGVWGREKLFF. Using reference TRBV30 and TRBJ1-4 for the parts outside the CDR3, the full variable domain is SQTIHQWPATLVQPVGSPLSLECTVEGTSNPNLYWYRQAAGRGLQLLFYSVGIGQISSEVPQNLSASRPQDRQFILSSKKLLLSDSGFYLCAWSGVWGREKLFFGSGTQLSVL.